The T cell receptor beta chain described here comes from a study of T cell repertoires in cytomegalovirus infection. As for the study in general: From public TCR beta signatures came an indication of both CMV infection and matching HLA type.

TCRdb recomputed calls from the reads with MiXCR, one row per CDR3 protein. The sample includes around 130,000 distinct CDR3 sequences, 20% to 30% of them seen just once. Study-level findings and limits: Across the ex vivo response, the dominant clonotypes were HLA-C-restricted CMV-specific TCR beta clonotypes.

With regard to this clonotype: The antigen remains unidentified.

The sequence was obtained from a human donor in good health (CMV status not recorded). Some clones in this sample may be carry-over from other donors' samples. The specimen was PBMCs, sequenced either directly or after in vitro stimulation (not recorded which).

This CDR3 reads CASSLASGGGTDTQYF. The CDR3 nucleotides read TGTGCCAGCAGCTTAGCCAGCGGGGGGGGCACAGATACGCAGTATTTT. The rearrangement joins TRBV7-2 to TRBJ2-3, with 10 bases matching TRBD2. J lost 1 base, V lost 0 bases, and 1 base had no gene match. Germline-derived CDR1 and CDR2 are SGHTA and FQGNSA. The length of the CDR3 is 16 residues.